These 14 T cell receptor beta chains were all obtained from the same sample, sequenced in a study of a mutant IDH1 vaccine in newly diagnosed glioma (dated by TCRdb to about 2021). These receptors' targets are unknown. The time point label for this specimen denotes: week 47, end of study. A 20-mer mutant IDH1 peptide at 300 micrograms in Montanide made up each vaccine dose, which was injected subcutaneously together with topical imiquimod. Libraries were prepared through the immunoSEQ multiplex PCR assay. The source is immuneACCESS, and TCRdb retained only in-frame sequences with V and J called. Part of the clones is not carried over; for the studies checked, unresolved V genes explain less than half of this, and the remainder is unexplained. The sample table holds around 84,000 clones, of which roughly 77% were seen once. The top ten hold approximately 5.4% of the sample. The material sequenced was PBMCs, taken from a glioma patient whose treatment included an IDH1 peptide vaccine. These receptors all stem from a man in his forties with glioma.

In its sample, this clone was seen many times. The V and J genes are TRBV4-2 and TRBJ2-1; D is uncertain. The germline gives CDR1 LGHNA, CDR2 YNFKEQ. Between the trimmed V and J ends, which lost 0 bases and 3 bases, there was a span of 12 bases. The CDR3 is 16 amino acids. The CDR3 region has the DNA TGTGCCAGCAGCCAAGATTGGCGAGGTTACTACAATGAGCAGTTCTTC. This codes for CASSQDWRGYYNEQFF.

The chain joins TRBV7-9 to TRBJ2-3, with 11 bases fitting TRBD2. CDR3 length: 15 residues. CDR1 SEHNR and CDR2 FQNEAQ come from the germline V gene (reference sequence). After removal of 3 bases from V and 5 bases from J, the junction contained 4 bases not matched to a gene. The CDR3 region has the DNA TGTGCCAGCAGCTTTAGCGGGGGGGCCGAAGATACGCAGTATTTT. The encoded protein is CASSFSGGAEDTQYF.

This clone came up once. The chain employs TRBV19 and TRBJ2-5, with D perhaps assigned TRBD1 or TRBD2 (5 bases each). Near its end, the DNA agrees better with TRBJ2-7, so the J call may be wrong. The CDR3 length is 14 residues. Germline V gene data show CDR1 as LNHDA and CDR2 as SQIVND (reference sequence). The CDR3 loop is CASSSWDGSYEQYF. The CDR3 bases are TGTGCCAGTAGCTCCTGGGACGGCTCCTACGAGCAGTACTTC.

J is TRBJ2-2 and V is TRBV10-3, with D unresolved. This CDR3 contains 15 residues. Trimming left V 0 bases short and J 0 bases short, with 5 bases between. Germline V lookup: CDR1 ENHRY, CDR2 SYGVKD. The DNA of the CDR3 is TGTGCCATCAGTGAGTCTGAGACGAACACCGGGGAGCTGTTTTTT. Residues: CAISESETNTGELFF.

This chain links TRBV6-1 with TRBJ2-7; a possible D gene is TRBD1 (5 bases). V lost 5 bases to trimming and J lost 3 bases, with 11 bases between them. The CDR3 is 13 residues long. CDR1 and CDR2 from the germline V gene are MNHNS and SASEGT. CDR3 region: CASSPAGIYEQYF. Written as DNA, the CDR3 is TGTGCCAGCAGTCCCGCAGGGATCTACGAGCAGTACTTC.

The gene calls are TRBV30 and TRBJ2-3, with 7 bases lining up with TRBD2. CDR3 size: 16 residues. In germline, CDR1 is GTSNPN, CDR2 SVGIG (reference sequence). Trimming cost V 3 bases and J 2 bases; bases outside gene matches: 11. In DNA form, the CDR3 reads TGTGCCTGGAGCGAGGGGTCTAGCGGTTTCACAGATACGCAGTATTTT. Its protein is CAWSEGSSGFTDTQYF.

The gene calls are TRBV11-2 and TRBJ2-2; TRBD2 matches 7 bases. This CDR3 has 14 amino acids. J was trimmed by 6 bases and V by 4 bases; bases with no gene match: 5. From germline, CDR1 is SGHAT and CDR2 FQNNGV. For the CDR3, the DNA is TGTGCCAGCAGCTCCACTAGCGAAGCCGGGGAGCTGTTTTTT. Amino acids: CASSSTSEAGELFF.

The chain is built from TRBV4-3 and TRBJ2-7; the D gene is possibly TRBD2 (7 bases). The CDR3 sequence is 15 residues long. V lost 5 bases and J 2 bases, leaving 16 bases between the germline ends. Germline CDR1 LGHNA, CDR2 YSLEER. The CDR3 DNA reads TGCGCCAGCAGCGACTTTAGGGGGGGTCCCTACGAGCAGTACTTC. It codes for CASSDFRGGPYEQYF.

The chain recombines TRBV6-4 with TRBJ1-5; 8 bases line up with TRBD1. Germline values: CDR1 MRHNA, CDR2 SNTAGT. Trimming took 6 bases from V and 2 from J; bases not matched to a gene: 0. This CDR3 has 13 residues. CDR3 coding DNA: TGTGCCAGCAGGGACAGGGGCAATCAGCCCCAGCATTTT. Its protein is CASRDRGNQPQHF.

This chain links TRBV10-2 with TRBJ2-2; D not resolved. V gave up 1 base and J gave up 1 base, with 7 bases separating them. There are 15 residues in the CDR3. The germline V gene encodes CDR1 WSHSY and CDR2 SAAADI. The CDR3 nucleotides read TGCGCCAGCAGTGAGTACGTCGGGAACACCGGGGAGCTGTTTTTT. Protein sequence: CASSEYVGNTGELFF.

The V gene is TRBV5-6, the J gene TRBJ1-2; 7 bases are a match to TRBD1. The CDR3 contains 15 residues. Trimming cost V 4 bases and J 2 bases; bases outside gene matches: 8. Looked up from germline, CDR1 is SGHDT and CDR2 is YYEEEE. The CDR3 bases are TGTGCCAGCAGCCCCCGACAGGGTGGGAACTATGGCTACACCTTC. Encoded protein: CASSPRQGGNYGYTF.

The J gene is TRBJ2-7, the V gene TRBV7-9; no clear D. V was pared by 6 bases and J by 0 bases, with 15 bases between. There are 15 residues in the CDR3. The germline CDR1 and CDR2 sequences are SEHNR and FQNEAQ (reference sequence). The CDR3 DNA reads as TGTGCCAGCAGGTCGCAGGATCCTATCTCCTACGAGCAGTACTTC. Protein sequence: CASRSQDPISYEQYF.

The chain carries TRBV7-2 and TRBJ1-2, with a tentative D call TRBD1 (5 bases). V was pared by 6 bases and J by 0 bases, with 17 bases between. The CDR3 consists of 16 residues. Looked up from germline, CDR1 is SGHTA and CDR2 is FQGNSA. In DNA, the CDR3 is TGTGCCAGCAGTAGACAGACATCTACGACTAACTATGGCTACACCTTC. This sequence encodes CASSRQTSTTNYGYTF.

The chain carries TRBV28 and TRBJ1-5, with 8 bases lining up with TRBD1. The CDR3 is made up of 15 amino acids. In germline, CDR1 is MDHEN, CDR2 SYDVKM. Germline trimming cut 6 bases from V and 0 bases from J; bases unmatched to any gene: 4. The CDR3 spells CASRTGGLSNQPQHF. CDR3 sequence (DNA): TGTGCCAGCAGAACAGGGGGGCTTAGCAATCAGCCCCAGCATTTT.